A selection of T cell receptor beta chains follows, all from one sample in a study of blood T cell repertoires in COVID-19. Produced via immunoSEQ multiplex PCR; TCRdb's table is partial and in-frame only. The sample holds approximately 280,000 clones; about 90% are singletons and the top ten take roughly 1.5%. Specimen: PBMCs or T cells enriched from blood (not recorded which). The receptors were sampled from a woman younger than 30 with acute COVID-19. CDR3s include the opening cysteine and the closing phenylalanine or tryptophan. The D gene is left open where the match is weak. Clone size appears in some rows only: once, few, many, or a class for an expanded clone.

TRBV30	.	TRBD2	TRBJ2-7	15	CAWSVGSGGFYEQYF	TGTGCCTGGAGTGTAGGCTCGGGGGGATTCTACGAGCAGTACTTC
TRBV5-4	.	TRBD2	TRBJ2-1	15	CASSFSGRAKNEQFF	TGTGCCAGCAGCTTCAGCGGGAGGGCCAAAAATGAGCAGTTCTTC
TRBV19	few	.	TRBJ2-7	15	CASSPGLGVTYEQYF	TGTGCCAGTAGTCCCGGTTTAGGGGTGACCTACGAGCAGTACTTC
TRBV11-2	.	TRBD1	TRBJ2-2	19	CASSRWYYRGRSNTGELFF	TGTGCCAGCAGCCGGTGGTACTACAGGGGGCGGTCGAACACCGGGGAGCTGTTTTTT
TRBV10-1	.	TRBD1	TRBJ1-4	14	CASSRDRGGEKLFF	TGCGCCAGCAGTCGCGACAGGGGAGGTGAAAAACTGTTTTTT
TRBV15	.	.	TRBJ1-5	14	CATSRQGTNQPQHF	TGTGCCACCAGCAGACAGGGTACCAATCAGCCCCAGCATTTT
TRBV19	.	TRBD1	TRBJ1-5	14	CARIDRVSNQPQHF	TGTGCCAGGATTGACAGGGTCAGCAATCAGCCCCAGCATTTT
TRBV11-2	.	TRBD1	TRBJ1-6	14	CASSPTGNNSPLHF	TGTGCCAGCAGCCCGACAGGGAATAATTCACCCCTCCACTTT
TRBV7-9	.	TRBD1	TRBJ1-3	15	CASSPPGGGGNTIYF	TGTGCCAGCAGCCCACCAGGGGGTGGTGGAAACACCATATATTTT
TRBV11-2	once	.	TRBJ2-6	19	CASSTPKGAKSSGANVLTF	TGTGCCAGCAGCACACCGAAAGGAGCGAAGAGCTCTGGGGCCAACGTCCTGACTTTC